These T cell receptor beta chains were read from a single sample in a study of cytomegalovirus exposure and HLA in healthy donors. Data came from immunoSEQ multiplex PCR; TCRdb stores just in-frame clones and leaves some out. Of around 300,000 clones listed, around 65% were seen once; the top ten hold under 3%. Material: PBMCs. These TCRs come from a female donor in good health and CMV-seronegative. CDR3s include the opening cysteine and the closing phenylalanine or tryptophan. D genes are given only for firm matches. Only part of the rows carry a size: once, few, many, or a class if the clone is expanded.

J gene: TRBJ2-7; D gene: -; clone size: -; V gene: TRBV15; CDR3 protein: CATSRDRQGRDEQYF; CDR3 DNA: TGTGCCACCAGCAGAGATCGGCAGGGGAGGGACGAGCAGTACTTC
J gene: TRBJ1-2; D gene: TRBD1; clone size: -; V gene: TRBV5-1; CDR3 protein: CASGTGTGDYGYTF; CDR3 DNA: TGCGCCAGCGGGACAGGGACGGGGGACTATGGCTACACCTTC
J gene: TRBJ1-3; D gene: -; clone size: -; V gene: TRBV7-2; CDR3 protein: CASSLGAGAYRNTIYF; CDR3 DNA: TGTGCCAGCAGCTTAGGGGCAGGGGCCTATAGAAACACCATATATTTT
J gene: TRBJ1-4; D gene: TRBD1; clone size: -; V gene: TRBV10-1; CDR3 protein: CASSPDREGEKLFF; CDR3 DNA: TGCGCCAGCAGCCCGGACAGGGAAGGTGAAAAACTGTTTTTT
J gene: TRBJ2-7; D gene: TRBD2; clone size: -; V gene: TRBV28; CDR3 protein: CASRFSDGRSSYEQYF; CDR3 DNA: TGTGCCAGCCGTTTCTCTGACGGGAGGAGCTCCTACGAGCAGTACTTC
J gene: TRBJ2-4; D gene: -; clone size: few; V gene: TRBV10-1; CDR3 protein: CASSETGSKNIQYF; CDR3 DNA: TGCGCCAGCAGTGAGACAGGGTCCAAAAACATTCAGTACTTC
J gene: TRBJ2-7; D gene: TRBD2; clone size: -; V gene: TRBV5-1; CDR3 protein: CASSLGAGEYGEQYF; CDR3 DNA: TGCGCCAGCAGCTTGGGAGCGGGGGAGTACGGCGAGCAGTACTTC
J gene: TRBJ1-1; D gene: -; clone size: once; V gene: TRBV6-1; CDR3 protein: CATKTGAPGTEAFF; CDR3 DNA: TGTGCCACCAAGACGGGAGCCCCGGGCACTGAAGCTTTCTTT
J gene: TRBJ2-5; D gene: TRBD1; clone size: -; V gene: TRBV11-3; CDR3 protein: CASSRGTGGGQQTQYF; CDR3 DNA: TGTGCCAGCAGCCGAGGGACAGGGGGCGGACAACAGACCCAGTACTTC
J gene: TRBJ2-7; D gene: TRBD2; clone size: -; V gene: TRBV7-9; CDR3 protein: CASSLAKAGSYEQYF; CDR3 DNA: TGTGCCAGCAGTCTCGCCAAAGCGGGGTCCTACGAGCAGTACTTC
J gene: TRBJ2-7; D gene: TRBD1; clone size: -; V gene: TRBV11-2; CDR3 protein: CASSSWTGLRAYEQYF; CDR3 DNA: TGTGCCAGCAGCTCCTGGACAGGCCTGAGAGCCTACGAGCAGTACTTC
J gene: TRBJ2-7; D gene: TRBD1; clone size: -; V gene: TRBV11-2; CDR3 protein: CASSLDRGPYEQYF; CDR3 DNA: TGTGCCAGCAGCTTAGACAGGGGGCCTTACGAGCAGTACTTC
J gene: TRBJ1-5; D gene: -; clone size: -; V gene: TRBV21-1; CDR3 protein: CASADGEKPQHF; CDR3 DNA: TGTGCCAGCGCGGACGGGGAAAAGCCCCAGCATTTT
J gene: TRBJ1-1; D gene: -; clone size: -; V gene: TRBV6-1; CDR3 protein: CASSSGRLNTEAFF; CDR3 DNA: TGTGCCAGCAGTTCAGGGCGACTGAACACTGAAGCTTTCTTT
J gene: TRBJ2-7; D gene: -; clone size: -; V gene: TRBV6-6; CDR3 protein: CASSQTRYEQYF; CDR3 DNA: TGTGCCAGCAGCCAGACTAGGTACGAGCAGTACTTC
J gene: TRBJ1-2; D gene: -; clone size: once; V gene: TRBV4-1; CDR3 protein: CASSQIGVGYGYTF; CDR3 DNA: TGCGCCAGCAGCCAAATCGGGGTGGGCTATGGCTACACCTTC
J gene: TRBJ2-1; D gene: TRBD1; clone size: -; V gene: TRBV5-1; CDR3 protein: CASSGPGTGSYNEQFF; CDR3 DNA: TGCGCCAGCAGCGGTCCCGGGACAGGGTCCTACAATGAGCAGTTCTTC
J gene: TRBJ1-5; D gene: -; clone size: -; V gene: TRBV30; CDR3 protein: CAWKRGSNQPQHF; CDR3 DNA: TGTGCCTGGAAGCGGGGTAGCAATCAGCCCCAGCATTTT
J gene: TRBJ2-7; D gene: TRBD2; clone size: -; V gene: TRBV7-9; CDR3 protein: CASSLSLSGMDERYF; CDR3 DNA: TGTGCCAGCAGCTTATCTCTTAGCGGGATGGACGAGCGGTACTTC
J gene: TRBJ1-4; D gene: -; clone size: few; V gene: TRBV5-1; CDR3 protein: CASSSGQEEKLFF; CDR3 DNA: TGCGCCAGCAGCTCGGGACAAGAGGAAAAACTGTTTTTT
J gene: TRBJ2-7; D gene: -; clone size: -; V gene: TRBV7-9; CDR3 protein: CASSLERTDYEQYF; CDR3 DNA: TGTGCCAGCAGCTTAGAACGGACAGACTACGAGCAGTACTTC
J gene: TRBJ1-2; D gene: -; clone size: once; V gene: TRBV7-8; CDR3 protein: CASSSGLGVNYGYTF; CDR3 DNA: TGTGCCAGCAGCTCAGGGCTGGGCGTTAACTATGGCTACACCTTC
J gene: TRBJ2-4; D gene: TRBD1; clone size: -; V gene: TRBV7-6; CDR3 protein: CASSPGQGGNIQYF; CDR3 DNA: TGTGCCAGCAGCCCCGGACAGGGGGGTAACATTCAGTACTTC
J gene: TRBJ2-5; D gene: -; clone size: -; V gene: TRBV4-1; CDR3 protein: CASSLTSVAGEQYF; CDR3 DNA: TGCGCCAGCAGTTTGACCTCGGTGGCCGGAGAGCAGTACTTC
J gene: TRBJ2-5; D gene: TRBD2; clone size: -; V gene: TRBV10-2; CDR3 protein: CASSGTSGRGETQYF; CDR3 DNA: TGCGCCAGCAGCGGGACTAGCGGGAGGGGGGAGACCCAGTACTTC
J gene: TRBJ1-1; D gene: TRBD1; clone size: -; V gene: TRBV18; CDR3 protein: CASSQDRFTEAFF; CDR3 DNA: TGTGCCAGCTCACAGGACAGGTTCACTGAAGCTTTCTTT
J gene: TRBJ2-4; D gene: -; clone size: -; V gene: TRBV11-2; CDR3 protein: CASRRVSKNIQYF; CDR3 DNA: TGTGCCAGCCGGAGGGTTTCCAAAAACATTCAGTACTTC
J gene: TRBJ2-7; D gene: -; clone size: -; V gene: TRBV29-1; CDR3 protein: CSVDNTGYEQYF; CDR3 DNA: TGCAGCGTTGATAATACGGGCTACGAGCAGTACTTC
J gene: TRBJ2-5; D gene: TRBD2; clone size: -; V gene: TRBV6-6; CDR3 protein: CASRPPGLTQETQYF; CDR3 DNA: TGTGCCAGCAGGCCCCCGGGACTAACCCAAGAGACCCAGTACTTC
J gene: TRBJ2-1; D gene: TRBD2; clone size: once; V gene: TRBV4-1; CDR3 protein: CASRPSRLAEGGVGEQFF; CDR3 DNA: TGCGCCAGCAGACCTTCGCGACTAGCGGAGGGAGGAGTAGGTGAGCAGTTCTTC
J gene: TRBJ2-1; D gene: -; clone size: -; V gene: TRBV28; CDR3 protein: CASSPLSYNEQFF; CDR3 DNA: TGTGCCAGCAGCCCCCTTAGCTACAATGAGCAGTTCTTC
J gene: TRBJ2-7; D gene: TRBD1; clone size: -; V gene: TRBV27; CDR3 protein: CASSLMGQGTYEQYF; CDR3 DNA: TGTGCCAGCAGTTTAATGGGACAGGGTACCTACGAGCAGTACTTC
J gene: TRBJ2-1; D gene: TRBD1; clone size: -; V gene: TRBV6-5; CDR3 protein: CASSRQGKEQFF; CDR3 DNA: TGTGCCAGCAGCAGACAGGGAAAGGAGCAGTTCTTC
J gene: TRBJ2-1; D gene: TRBD2; clone size: -; V gene: TRBV11-2; CDR3 protein: CATGSGREQFF; CDR3 DNA: TGTGCCACTGGTAGCGGGCGCGAGCAGTTCTTC
J gene: TRBJ2-5; D gene: -; clone size: -; V gene: TRBV5-1; CDR3 protein: CASSFAAGPETQYF; CDR3 DNA: TGCGCCAGCAGCTTCGCCGCAGGCCCCGAGACCCAGTACTTC
J gene: TRBJ2-5; D gene: -; clone size: few; V gene: TRBV7-9; CDR3 protein: CASSLSGIQETQYF; CDR3 DNA: TGTGCCAGCAGCTTATCGGGGATCCAAGAGACCCAGTACTTC
J gene: TRBJ2-1; D gene: TRBD2; clone size: -; V gene: TRBV2; CDR3 protein: CASSVSSGTSNEQFF; CDR3 DNA: TGTGCCAGCAGTGTATCTAGCGGGACCAGCAATGAGCAGTTCTTC
J gene: TRBJ2-7; D gene: -; clone size: -; V gene: TRBV27; CDR3 protein: CASSWLATRLPHEQYF; CDR3 DNA: TGTGCCAGCAGTTGGCTAGCGACCCGCCTCCCTCACGAGCAGTACTTC
J gene: TRBJ1-1; D gene: -; clone size: few; V gene: TRBV7-3; CDR3 protein: CASSHGGASRALNTEAFF; CDR3 DNA: TGTGCCAGCAGCCACGGGGGGGCTTCCCGAGCCCTGAACACTGAAGCTTTCTTT
J gene: TRBJ1-1; D gene: -; clone size: -; V gene: TRBV6-1; CDR3 protein: CATSWGGTEAFF; CDR3 DNA: TGTGCCACTTCCTGGGGGGGCACTGAAGCTTTCTTT
J gene: TRBJ2-7; D gene: TRBD1; clone size: few; V gene: TRBV2; CDR3 protein: CASSQGQGSYEQYF; CDR3 DNA: TGTGCCAGCAGCCAGGGACAGGGCTCCTACGAGCAGTACTTC
J gene: TRBJ2-3; D gene: TRBD1; clone size: -; V gene: TRBV2; CDR3 protein: CASRGTGTGTTDTQYF; CDR3 DNA: TGTGCCAGCAGGGGTACCGGGACAGGGACCACAGATACGCAGTATTTT
J gene: TRBJ2-7; D gene: -; clone size: -; V gene: TRBV4-1; CDR3 protein: CASSQTISYEQYF; CDR3 DNA: TGCGCCAGCAGCCAAACCATCTCCTACGAGCAGTACTTC
J gene: TRBJ2-7; D gene: TRBD2; clone size: -; V gene: TRBV2; CDR3 protein: CASSLSSGGYEQYF; CDR3 DNA: TGTGCCAGCAGCTTGTCTAGCGGGGGCTACGAGCAGTACTTC
J gene: TRBJ1-1; D gene: -; clone size: -; V gene: TRBV2; CDR3 protein: CASSSLRNTEAFF; CDR3 DNA: TGTGCCAGCAGCAGTCTTCGGAACACTGAAGCTTTCTTT